This entry features one T cell receptor beta chain sequence. This sample was taken from a study of T cell changes during pregnancy in multiple sclerosis. The V gene lost 4 bases and the J gene lost 3 bases, with 11 bases spanning the gap. Germline V gives CDR1 SGDLS, CDR2 YYNGEE. This CDR3 is 13 amino acids long. TCRdb keeps only in-frame clones here, not all; method: immunoSEQ multiplex PCR. The sample lists just over 65,000 clones, more than 80% seen once, with approximately 0.84% in the top ten. This receptor was identified in a female donor with multiple sclerosis, enrolled in a pregnancy study. The chain links TRBV9 to TRBJ2-7; D is possibly TRBD2 (6 bases). The sample in question was peripheral blood, obtained in the second trimester of pregnancy. CDR3 nucleotides: TGTGCCAGCAGCCCGGGGGAAGGCTACGAGCAGTACTTC. Its translation: CASSPGEGYEQYF.